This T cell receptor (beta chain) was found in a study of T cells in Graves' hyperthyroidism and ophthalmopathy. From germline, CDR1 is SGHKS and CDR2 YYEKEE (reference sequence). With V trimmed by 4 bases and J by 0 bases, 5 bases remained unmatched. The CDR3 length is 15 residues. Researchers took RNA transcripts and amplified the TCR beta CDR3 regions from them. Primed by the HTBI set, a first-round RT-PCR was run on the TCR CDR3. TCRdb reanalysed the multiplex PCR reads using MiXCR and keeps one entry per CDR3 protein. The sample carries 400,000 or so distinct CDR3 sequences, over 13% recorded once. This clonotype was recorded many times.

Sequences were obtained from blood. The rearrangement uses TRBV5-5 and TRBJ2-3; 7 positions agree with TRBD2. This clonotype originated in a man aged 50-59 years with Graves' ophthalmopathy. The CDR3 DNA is TGTGCCAGCAGCCTGATTAGCGGGAGCACAGATACGCAGTATTTT. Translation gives CASSLISGSTDTQYF.